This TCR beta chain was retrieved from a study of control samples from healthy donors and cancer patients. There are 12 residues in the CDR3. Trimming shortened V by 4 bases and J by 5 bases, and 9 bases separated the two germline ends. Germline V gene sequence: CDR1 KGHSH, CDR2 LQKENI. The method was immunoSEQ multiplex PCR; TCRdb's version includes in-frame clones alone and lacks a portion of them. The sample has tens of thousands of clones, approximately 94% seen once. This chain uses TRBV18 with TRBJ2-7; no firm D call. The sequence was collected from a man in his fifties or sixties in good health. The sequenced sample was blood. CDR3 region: CASSHWADEQYF. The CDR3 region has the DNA TGTGCCAGCTCACATTGGGCCGACGAGCAGTACTTC.